The 25 T cell receptor beta chains given below trace back to one sample, sequenced in a study of blood T cell repertoires in COVID-19. Libraries were prepared by immunoSEQ multiplex PCR; TCRdb keeps only in-frame clonotypes and omits some of them. Found here are 45,000 to 65,000 clones, 84% of them singletons; the top ten hold over 10%. Sequenced: peripheral blood. Receptors originate from a woman older than 75 with acute or convalescent COVID-19.

CDR3 amino acids: CASSESAGRDWPQHF. The CDR3 coding sequence is TGTGCCAGCAGTGAATCAGCAGGGAGGGATTGGCCCCAGCATTTT. This chain uses TRBV6-1 with TRBJ1-5, with D perhaps matching TRBD1 (5 bases). CDR3 size: 15 residues. Trimming took off 2 bases at V and 9 bases at J, with 17 bases between the two ends. From germline, CDR1 is MNHNS and CDR2 SASEGT.

The chain couples TRBV30 to TRBJ1-2; TRBD1 agrees at 7 bases. This CDR3 spans 13 amino acids. Germline loops: CDR1 GTSNPN, CDR2 SVGIG (reference sequence). Trimming cost V 8 bases and J 5 bases; bases outside gene matches: 11. The CDR3 region has the DNA TGTGCCGGTACAGGGGTCGGGGAATATGGCTACACCTTC. Its translation is CAGTGVGEYGYTF.

The chain couples TRBV5-6 to TRBJ1-1, with 9 positions matching TRBD1. The ends lost 1 base at V and 5 bases at J; junction bases unmatched: 9. The germline V gene has CDR1 SGHDT and CDR2 YYEEEE. This CDR3 contains 16 residues. The CDR3 region has the DNA TGTGCCAGCAGCTTGCGCAGGACAGGGGTAGAAACTGAAGCTTTCTTT. Its protein product is CASSLRRTGVETEAFF.

The V call is TRBV3-1 (or the pseudogene TRBV3-2), the J call TRBJ1-1, with TRBD1 identical over 9 bases. The J segment lost 11 bases and the V segment lost 2 bases, leaving 6 bases of the junction unmatched. Per the germline V gene, CDR1 is LGHDT and CDR2 is YNNKEL (reference sequence). There are 13 residues in the CDR3. This CDR3 reads CASSQPGQGRAFF. The CDR3 DNA reads as TGTGCCAGCAGCCAACCCGGACAGGGGAGGGCTTTCTTT.

The chain links TRBV24-1 to TRBJ2-5, with D tentatively TRBD1 (7 bases). Deletions cut 5 bases from V and 3 bases from J, with 18 bases between. Germline-derived CDR1 and CDR2 are KGHDR and SFDVKD. This CDR3 has 16 amino acids. CDR3 region: CATSAVGQTREETQYF. The CDR3 DNA follows: TGTGCCACCAGTGCCGTGGGACAGACTAGAGAAGAGACCCAGTACTTC.

This clone was observed once. The J gene is TRBJ2-5, the V gene TRBV7-8; unclear D gene. The CDR3 loop spans 13 amino acids. Trimming took 1 base from V and 4 from J, leaving 7 bases between them. CDR1 is SGHVS and CDR2 is FQNEAQ in the germline V gene. The CDR3 bases are TGTGCCAGCAGCTTAGGATACTTAGAGACCCAGTACTTC. Translating gives CASSLGYLETQYF.

The rearrangement links TRBV6-5 to TRBJ1-6; the match to TRBD1 covers 7 bases. Germline V gene data show CDR1 as MNHEY and CDR2 as SVGAGI. Trimming removed 7 bases from V and 0 bases from J; junction bases left unmatched: 3. This CDR3 is built from 15 residues. The CDR3: CASNNRGSYNSPLHF. The DNA of the CDR3 is TGTGCCAGCAATAACAGGGGCTCCTATAATTCACCCCTCCACTTT.

V gene TRBV5-6 combines with J gene TRBJ2-7; D is perhaps TRBD1 (6 bases). V was shortened by 0 bases and J by 4 bases, with 17 bases between the two germline ends. CDR1 and CDR2 (germline): SGHDT, YYEEEE. This CDR3 is built from 16 residues. CDR3 region: CASSLGLQGSWYEQYF. For the CDR3, the DNA is TGTGCCAGCAGCTTGGGGTTGCAGGGGTCATGGTACGAGCAGTACTTC.

The chain uses TRBV11-3 and TRBJ2-5; D is unclear. The CDR3 contains 13 residues. V lost 0 bases and J lost 2, with 4 bases in between. CDR1 and CDR2 from the germline V gene are SGHNT and YENEEA. DNA for the CDR3: TGTGCCAGCAGCTTAGACAGACAAGAGACCCAGTACTTC. Translated, it gives CASSLDRQETQYF.

This clone was observed a single time. V and J are TRBV18 and TRBJ2-7, with TRBD1 identical over 8 bases. The CDR3 is 12 residues long. V shed 3 bases and J 6 bases; nucleotides not matched to a gene: 1. CDR1 and CDR2 from the germline V gene are KGHSH and LQKENI. CDR3 sequence: CASSPGTGEQYF. The CDR3 region has the DNA TGTGCCAGCTCACCGGGGACAGGCGAGCAGTACTTC.

Notes on this clone: Mismatch with germline at one junction end may stem from a read error. The CDR3, as DNA: TGTGCCAGCAGTCACTCCTGGGGACAACAAGAGACCCAGTACTTC. Translating gives CASSHSWGQQETQYF. The rearrangement uses TRBV6-6 and TRBJ2-5, with D tentatively TRBD1 (6 bases). Germline CDR1 reads MNHNY; CDR2 reads SVGAGI (reference sequence). The CDR3 runs to 15 residues.

This clone was counted only a few times. The rearrangement links TRBV2 to TRBJ2-5; D is perhaps TRBD1 (5 bases). The V gene's germline CDR1 is SNHLY and CDR2 FYNNEI. The CDR3 contains 13 residues. V was shortened by 1 base and J by 7 bases, with 10 bases between the two germline ends. The CDR3 sequence is CASSEGTRATQYF. Written as DNA, the CDR3 is TGTGCCAGCAGTGAAGGGACCAGGGCGACCCAGTACTTC. Filled out from reference TRBV2 and TRBJ2-5, the complete variable domain reads EPEVTQTPSHQVTQMGQEVILRCVPISNHLYFYWYRQILGQKVEFLVSFYNNEISEKSEIFDDQFSVERPDGSNFTLKIRSTKLEDSAMYFCASSEGTRATQYFGPGTRLLVL.

The rearrangement links TRBV2 to TRBJ1-5; 8 bases align to TRBD1. This CDR3 spans 13 amino acids. Germline V lookup: CDR1 SNHLY, CDR2 FYNNEI. With V trimmed by 10 bases and J by 4 bases, 6 bases remained unmatched. The CDR3 DNA sequence: TGTGCCACCGGACAGGGAAAAAATCAGCCCCAGCATTTT. Its translation: CATGQGKNQPQHF.

This clone was seen a few times. The gene calls are TRBV11-3 and TRBJ1-1; TRBD1 matches 8 bases. CDR3 length: 14 amino acids. The germline V gene encodes CDR1 SGHNT and CDR2 YENEEA. V shed 7 bases, J shed 0 bases, and the junction held 4 bases outside the gene matches. The CDR3 DNA follows: TGTGCCAGCACCCAGGGGGCGGTGAACACTGAAGCTTTCTTT. Its translation is CASTQGAVNTEAFF.

The chain is built from TRBV9 and TRBJ1-5, with TRBD1 matching over 9 bases. The germline CDR1 and CDR2 sequences are SGDLS and YYNGEE. V shed 3 bases and J 0 bases; nucleotides not matched to a gene: 10. The CDR3 has 18 residues. The CDR3 sequence: CASSGPGQGQYSNQPQHF. The CDR3 DNA follows: TGTGCCAGCAGCGGCCCGGGACAGGGACAATATAGCAATCAGCCCCAGCATTTT. Supplemented by reference TRBV9 and TRBJ1-5, the full variable domain reads DSGVTQTPKHLITATGQRVTLRCSPRSGDLSVYWYQQSLDQGLQFLIQYYNGEERAKGNILERFSAQQFPDLHSELNLSSLELGDSALYFCASSGPGQGQYSNQPQHFGDGTRLSIL.

This chain uses TRBV27 with TRBJ2-3; 13 bases fit TRBD2. This CDR3 contains 18 residues. Germline CDR1 is MNHEY and CDR2 is SMNVEV (reference sequence). Trimming took 5 bases from V and 5 from J; bases not matched to a gene: 13. Here the CDR3 reads CASSTRDGLAGDRDTQYF. In DNA form, the CDR3 reads TGTGCCAGCAGTACCCGAGACGGACTAGCGGGGGACAGAGATACGCAGTATTTT.

The rearrangement uses TRBV19 and TRBJ2-1; 8 nucleotides match TRBD2. V dropped 3 bases and J dropped 3; count of bases not matched to a gene: 10. CDR1 and CDR2 from the germline V gene are LNHDA and SQIVND (reference sequence). The CDR3 sequence is 17 residues long. CDR3 nucleotides: TGTGCCAGTAGTATGACTTGGGCGGGGGGACGCTACAATGAGCAGTTCTTC. As protein: CASSMTWAGGRYNEQFF.

The genes are TRBV6-6 and TRBJ1-1; D is perhaps TRBD1 (5 bases). Trimming shortened V by 10 bases and J by 5 bases, and 14 bases separated the two germline ends. The CDR3 totals 12 residues. CDR1 and CDR2 (germline): MNHNY, SVGAGI (reference sequence). The CDR3 sequence is CATGGNPTEAFF. The CDR3 DNA follows: TGTGCCACTGGGGGGAATCCAACTGAAGCTTTCTTT.

This clone was recorded once. The chain joins TRBV5-5 to TRBJ2-7; D might be TRBD2 (7 bases). V was cut by 1 base and J by 7 bases, with 18 bases left in between. The CDR3 runs 15 residues. Germline V gene lookup returns CDR1 SGHKS and CDR2 YYEKEE (reference sequence). The CDR3 here is CASSLYLAGAGEQYF. CDR3 in DNA: TGTGCCAGCAGCTTGTATCTCGCGGGGGCGGGGGAGCAGTACTTC. The full variable domain, rest sourced from reference TRBV5-5 and TRBJ2-7, is DAGVTQSPTHLIKTRGQQVTLRCSPISGHKSVSWYQQVLGQGPQFIFQYYEKEERGRGNFPDRFSARQFPNYSSELNVNALLLGDSALYLCASSLYLAGAGEQYFGPGTRLTVT.

This rearrangement joins TRBV6-2 or TRBV6-3 to TRBJ2-1; 8 bases fit TRBD1. The CDR3 sequence is 15 residues long. CDR1 and CDR2 (germline): MNHEY, SVGEGT. J gave up 8 bases and V 3 bases, and 9 bases lay outside the gene matches. Here the CDR3 reads CASSYGDRRYDEQFF. CDR3 DNA: TGTGCCAGCAGTTATGGGGACAGGAGGTATGATGAGCAGTTCTTC.

In its sample, this clone was seen a few times. V gene TRBV10-3 combines with J gene TRBJ1-2; the D is unclear. The V and J ends lost 4 bases and 2 bases respectively, with 8 bases between them. This CDR3 is built from 13 residues. Germline CDR1 is ENHRY and CDR2 is SYGVKD. The CDR3 DNA reads as TGTGCCATCAGTGGAGCGGGAAACTATGGCTACACCTTC. Residues: CAISGAGNYGYTF.

This rearrangement joins TRBV3-1 (or the pseudogene TRBV3-2) to TRBJ2-3; 7 bases align to TRBD2. The CDR3 has 14 amino acids. V dropped 2 bases and J dropped 1; count of bases not matched to a gene: 0. CDR1 and CDR2 (germline): LGHDT, YNNKEL (reference sequence). CDR3 in DNA: TGTGCCAGCAGCCAACGGGGGGGCACAGATACGCAGTATTTT. It specifies CASSQRGGTDTQYF.

V is TRBV19 and J is TRBJ1-2, with D possibly TRBD1 on 6 matching bases. The ends were cut back, 3 bases at V and 2 bases at J, with 13 bases in the middle. Germline V CDR1 and CDR2: LNHDA, SQIVND (reference sequence). CDR3 length: 15 amino acids. CDR3 in DNA: TGTGCCAGTAGTATGGGGGGGCACCTCAACTATGGCTACACCTTC. It yields the protein CASSMGGHLNYGYTF.

The J gene is TRBJ2-7, the V gene TRBV25-1, with 12 bases fitting TRBD1. The germline CDR1 and CDR2 sequences are MGHDK and SYGVNS. With 4 bases clipped from V and 7 bases from J, the junction kept 8 bases outside the gene matches. The CDR3 runs 15 residues. The CDR3 DNA is TGTGCCAGCAGTGTTGCGGGACAGGGGGCGCAAGAGCAGTACTTC. Its protein is CASSVAGQGAQEQYF.

The chain has TRBV7-6 and TRBJ2-1; 9 nucleotides match TRBD2. Germline V gene lookup returns CDR1 SGHVS and CDR2 FNYEAQ. The CDR3 runs to 15 residues. Germline trimming cut 3 bases from V and 7 bases from J; bases unmatched to any gene: 7. In DNA form, the CDR3 reads TGTGCCAGCAGCTTTGGGCGGGGGGGCCCGAATGAGCAGTTCTTC. Translated, it gives CASSFGRGGPNEQFF.